This TCR beta chain comes out of a study of blood T cell repertoires in COVID-19. Sequencing used immunoSEQ multiplex PCR; TCRdb keeps in-frame clones, though not all of them. The data show 370,000 or so clones, 70% to 85% seen once. This clone was seen just once. Trimming removed 3 bases from V and 1 base from J; junction bases left unmatched: 4. Looked up from germline, CDR1 is KGHSY and CDR2 is FQNENV. The CDR3 length is 15 residues. This TCR derives from a human donor with acute or convalescent COVID-19. The donor label of this sample is uncertain. The sample was peripheral blood. V usage is TRBV16 and J usage is TRBJ1-1; 8 bases align to TRBD1. The CDR3 DNA reads as TGTGCCAGCAGCCAGAGGACAGGGCCGAACACTGAAGCTTTCTTT. As protein: CASSQRTGPNTEAFF. The entire variable domain, with the rest obtained from reference TRBV16 and TRBJ1-1, is as follows: GEEVAQTPKHLVRGEGQKAKLYCAPIKGHSYVFWYQQVLKNEFKFLISFQNENVFDETGMPKERFSAKCLPNSPCSLEIQATKLEDSAVYFCASSQRTGPNTEAFFGQGTRLTVV.